Sequencing of this T cell receptor (beta chain) was carried out in a study of T cells in Graves' hyperthyroidism and ophthalmopathy. Template material for amplifying TCR beta CDR3 regions consisted of RNA transcripts. Researchers ran a first-round RT-PCR on the TCR CDR3 using the HTBI primer set. One entry per CDR3 protein results from TCRdb running MiXCR on the multiplex PCR reads. The repertoire holds roughly 260,000 distinct CDR3 sequences, with roughly 14% as singletons. The CDR3 is 13 residues long. The V gene's germline CDR1 is GTSNPN and CDR2 SVGIG (reference sequence). V was pared by 2 bases and J by 4 bases, with 11 bases between.

The gene calls are TRBV30 and TRBJ1-1; D gene unclear. The sequenced material came from blood. The receptor's source is a woman aged 40 to 50 with Graves' hyperthyroidism that later progressed to Graves' ophthalmopathy. CDR3 in amino acids: CAWSLWIGTEAFF. The CDR3 DNA is TGTGCCTGGAGTCTGTGGATCGGCACTGAAGCTTTCTTT.